Presented here are 8 T cell receptor beta chains from one specimen sequenced in a study of CD8+CD57+ T cells in acquired aplastic anemia. Genomic DNA served as template for TCR beta VDJ and CDR3 profiling. Each CDR3 protein is one row after TCRdb ran MiXCR on the reads. The table lists about 110,000 distinct CDR3 sequences, 50% to 65% of them singletons, with around 32% in the top ten. The sequencing sample was made of sorted CD4+, CD8+, or CD8+CD57+ T cells (not recorded which) from PBMCs. These receptors originate from a human donor in good health, serving as a control.

Only one count was recorded for this clonotype. The chain combines TRBV5-1 with TRBJ2-1; D is unresolved. With 3 bases removed from V and 6 bases from J, the gap between germline ends came to 10 bases. From germline, CDR1 is SGHRS and CDR2 YFSETQ. The CDR3 totals 13 residues. CDR3 DNA: TGCGCCAGCAGCTCGAACGTAGGCAATGAGCAGTTCTTC. Protein sequence: CASSSNVGNEQFF.

This clonotype was found once. The V and J genes are TRBV2 and TRBJ2-2; maybe TRBD1 (6 bases). From germline, CDR1 is SNHLY and CDR2 FYNNEI. The CDR3 totals 14 residues. V was cut by 4 bases and J by 2 bases, with 8 bases left in between. CDR3 amino acids: CASSVDSNTGELFF. For the CDR3, the DNA is TGTGCCAGCAGTGTGGACAGCAACACCGGGGAGCTGTTTTTT.

This clonotype was seen at least ten times. CDR3 in DNA: TGCGCCAGCAGCTTGGCAGGTTCCCAGGGAGCTTTCTTT. Protein: CASSLAGSQGAFF. The gene calls are TRBV5-1 and TRBJ1-1; weak D call: TRBD1 (5 bases). In germline, CDR1 is SGHRS, CDR2 YFSETQ. The CDR3 contains 13 residues. The V end was cut by 0 bases, the J end by 10 bases, with 13 bases between.

This sequence joins TRBV10-1 and TRBJ1-1, with D uncertain. Trimming removed 8 bases at V and 0 bases at J, with 10 bases between. Germline-derived CDR1 and CDR2 are WNHNN and SYGVQD (reference sequence). CDR3 length equals 13 residues. CDR3 nucleotide sequence: TGCGCCAGCGCGGTTTTACTGAACACTGAAGCTTTCTTT. It yields the protein CASAVLLNTEAFF.

This clonotype was seen repeatedly, ten times or more. V gene TRBV20-1 combines with J gene TRBJ2-5; 7 nucleotides line up with TRBD2. V lost 5 bases to trimming and J lost 6 bases; unmatched junction nucleotides: 6. Germline V gene lookup returns CDR1 DFQATT and CDR2 SNEGSKA (reference sequence). The CDR3 runs 12 residues. The CDR3 sequence: CSAEAGLKTQYF. CDR3 DNA: TGCAGTGCTGAAGCGGGGTTAAAGACCCAGTACTTC.

V and J are TRBV19 and TRBJ1-2; D ambiguous. Germline CDR1 LNHDA, CDR2 SQIVND (reference sequence). V was shortened by 4 bases and J by 4 bases, with 7 bases between the two germline ends. The CDR3 loop spans 12 amino acids. The CDR3 spells CASSSWTYGYTF. In DNA, the CDR3 is TGTGCCAGTAGTAGTTGGACCTATGGCTACACCTTC.

This clonotype has more than one count but fewer than ten. This sequence joins TRBV27 and TRBJ2-1, with D unclear. V was pared by 8 bases and J by 0 bases, with 8 bases between. CDR3 length: 13 residues. In germline, CDR1 is MNHEY, CDR2 SMNVEV (reference sequence). Here the CDR3 reads CASGRSSYNEQFF. The DNA for the CDR3 is TGTGCCAGCGGTCGTTCCTCCTACAATGAGCAGTTCTTC.

This clonotype was detected many times. This chain joins TRBV11-2 and TRBJ1-2; a weak D match, TRBD1 (5 bases). Germline loops: CDR1 SGHAT, CDR2 FQNNGV. The CDR3 length is 13 residues. Trimming took off 4 bases at V and 7 bases at J, with 13 bases between the two ends. CDR3 DNA: TGTGCCAGCAGCTCCCCGGCGGGGGGTGGCTACACCTTC. It translates to CASSSPAGGGYTF.